This T cell receptor (beta chain) came from a study of control samples from healthy donors and cancer patients. This CDR3 region has 13 residues. Deletions cut 1 base from V and 3 bases from J, with 4 bases between. This clone was counted a single time. Profiled with immunoSEQ multiplex PCR; TCRdb holds only in-frame clones, not every one. Of 150,000 to 200,000 clones listed, around 90% are singletons. Material for sequencing was blood. This TCR was recovered from a man younger than 45 in good health. This chain uses TRBV12-3 or TRBV12-4 with TRBJ1-5; D is unclear. DNA of the CDR3: TGTGCCAGCAGTTTAGATCCCAATCAGCCCCAGCATTTT. Its translation: CASSLDPNQPQHF.